A single sample gave rise to the 9 T cell receptor beta chains below, sequenced in a study of blood T cell repertoires in COVID-19. Assay: immunoSEQ multiplex PCR; the TCRdb copy retains only in-frame clones and omits some. This table holds about 130,000 clones, around 86% found once. What was sequenced was PBMCs or T cells enriched from blood (not recorded which). The receptors were gathered from a man younger than 45 who had recovered from COVID-19.

The chain uses TRBV11-2 and TRBJ2-3; possible D gene TRBD1, 5 bases. The CDR3 runs to 16 residues. V dropped 0 bases and J dropped 0 bases, with 10 bases sitting between them. CDR1 and CDR2 (germline): SGHAT, FQNNGV. DNA of the CDR3: TGTGCCAGCAGCTTAGAGGCAGGGATTAGCACAGATACGCAGTATTTT. It yields the protein CASSLEAGISTDTQYF.

The chain joins TRBV11-3 to TRBJ2-1, with 7 bases matching TRBD2. Germline loops: CDR1 SGHNT, CDR2 YENEEA. With 5 bases clipped from V and 7 bases from J, the junction kept 11 bases outside the gene matches. CDR3 length equals 15 residues. CDR3 sequence reads: CASSPRSGERNEQFF. The DNA of the CDR3 is TGTGCCAGCAGCCCCCGGAGCGGGGAGCGGAATGAGCAGTTCTTC.

The genes are TRBV1 and TRBJ2-2; the table's D call, TRBD1, has no DNA check behind it. TRBV1 is tagged as a pseudogene. The CDR3 length is 13 residues. CDR3 residues: CTSSQAAWRELFF. CDR3 DNA sequence: TGCACCAGCAGCCAGGCCGCATGGCGGGAGCTGTTTTTT.

In this sample, this clone turned up a few times. V gene TRBV10-3 combines with J gene TRBJ1-1; no clear D. CDR3 length: 12 residues. CDR1 and CDR2 (germline): ENHRY, SYGVKD. Trimming cost V 8 bases and J 2 bases, with 9 bases left between them. CDR3 protein: CAISPLNTEAFF. CDR3 bases: TGTGCCATCTCACCCCTAAACACTGAAGCTTTCTTT.

The CDR3 nucleotides are TGTGCCAGCTCTCACAGGGACTACGAGCAGTACTTC. This gives the protein CASSHRDYEQYF. The chain uses TRBV18 and TRBJ2-7; a possible D gene is TRBD1 (6 bases). This CDR3 spans 12 amino acids. V lost 6 bases to trimming and J lost 3 bases, with 9 bases between them. Germline V lookup: CDR1 KGHSH, CDR2 LQKENI.

The table lists this clone with a count of one. The rearrangement joins TRBV24-1 to TRBJ2-2; a possible D gene is TRBD1 (6 bases). Per germline, CDR1 KGHDR and CDR2 SFDVKD. This CDR3 has 16 amino acids. V lost 2 bases and J 4 bases, leaving 13 bases between the germline ends. CDR3 nucleotide sequence: TGTGCCACCAGTGATTCCGGGACAATTGGCACCGGGGAGCTGTTTTTT. This sequence encodes CATSDSGTIGTGELFF.

V usage is TRBV14 and J usage is TRBJ2-3; 7 nucleotides line up with TRBD2. Germline V gene data show CDR1 as SGHDN and CDR2 as FVKESK. The junction had 3 bases not matched to a gene; V was cut back by 4 bases and J by 2 bases. The CDR3 consists of 14 residues. The CDR3 nucleotides read TGTGCCAGCAGCCTAGGGACTATCACAGATACGCAGTATTTT. It codes for CASSLGTITDTQYF.

The V call is TRBV5-1, the J call TRBJ2-3, with D tentatively TRBD1 (6 bases). From germline, CDR1 is SGHRS and CDR2 YFSETQ. The CDR3 is 15 residues long. The ends were cut back, 0 bases at V and 1 base at J, with 9 bases in the middle. As DNA, the CDR3 is TGCGCCAGCAGCTTGGCAGGGGTAGGCACAGATACGCAGTATTTT. Translation: CASSLAGVGTDTQYF.

The chain couples TRBV21-1 to TRBJ1-4. TRBV21-1 is noted as a pseudogene. This CDR3 comprises 15 residues. CDR3 bases: TGTGCCAGCAGCAAAGATCGGCCGCCGGGTGAAAAACTGTTTTTT. Translation: CASSKDRPPGEKLFF.